One sample yielded the 29 T cell receptor beta chains listed below, sequenced in a study of T-cell reconstitution after alpha-beta-depleted transplantation in children. Unique molecular identifiers were incorporated during preparation of the TCRbeta library. TCRdb ran MiXCR on the PCR reads and lists one entry per CDR3 protein. The sample carries a few hundred thousand distinct CDR3 sequences, around 27% recorded once. The starting material was PBMCs, obtained before TCRalphabeta/CD19-depleted stem cell transplant. The receptors were sampled from a boy under two years old with Wiskott-Aldrich syndrome, due to receive a stem cell transplant.

The V call is TRBV11-2, the J call TRBJ1-1; no definite D call. Trimming pared 2 bases from V and 6 bases from J, leaving 16 bases between. The CDR3 consists of 15 residues. Germline V gene lookup returns CDR1 SGHAT and CDR2 FQNNGV. The CDR3 is CASSLKRPEVSEAFF. The CDR3 DNA is TGTGCCAGCAGCTTAAAGCGCCCCGAAGTCTCTGAAGCTTTCTTT. The full variable domain, completed using reference TRBV11-2 and TRBJ1-1, is EAGVAQSPRYKIIEKRQSVAFWCNPISGHATLYWYQQILGQGPKLLIQFQNNGVVDDSQLPKDRFSAERLKGVDSTLKIQPAKLEDSAVYLCASSLKRPEVSEAFFGQGTRLTVV.

This chain uses TRBV6-5 with TRBJ2-7, with TRBD2 matching 10 bases. The V gene's germline CDR1 is MNHEY and CDR2 SVGAGI. The CDR3 sequence is 14 residues long. V was pared by 6 bases and J by 5 bases, with 7 bases of the junction left unmatched. The DNA for the CDR3 is TGTGCCAGCAGGTACAAGCGGGAGGGTAACGAGCAGTACTTC. The encoded protein is CASRYKREGNEQYF.

The J gene is TRBJ2-7, the V gene TRBV5-1; D possibly corresponds to TRBD1 (6 bases). The V gene's germline CDR1 is SGHRS and CDR2 YFSETQ. The length of the CDR3 is 12 residues. The V end lost 4 bases, the J end lost 3 bases, and 8 bases lay between the germline ends. This CDR3 reads CASSGDIYEQYF. CDR3 bases: TGCGCCAGCAGCGGGGACATCTACGAGCAGTACTTC. Supplemented by reference TRBV5-1 and TRBJ2-7, the full variable domain reads KAGVTQTPRYLIKTRGQQVTLSCSPISGHRSVSWYQQTPGQGLQFLFEYFSETQRNKGNFPGRFSGRQFSNSRSEMNVSTLELGDSALYLCASSGDIYEQYFGPGTRLTVT.

This chain uses TRBV20-1 with TRBJ2-5; TRBD1 might be the D (6 bases). Per germline, CDR1 DFQATT and CDR2 SNEGSKA (reference sequence). The CDR3 is made up of 13 amino acids. The CDR3 DNA follows: TGCGGAATAGGACAGCGCTACCAAGAGACCCAGTACTTC. Translating gives CGIGQRYQETQYF.

The CDR3 DNA sequence: TGTGCCAGCAGCGCGTCTAGCCGGTACGAGCAGTACTTC. Amino acid sequence: CASSASSRYEQYF. This rearrangement joins TRBV7-2 to TRBJ2-7; D is possibly TRBD2 (5 bases). Trimming took off 5 bases at V and 4 bases at J, with 12 bases between the two ends. From germline, CDR1 is SGHTA and CDR2 FQGNSA. The CDR3 contains 13 residues. The full variable domain, in which reference TRBV7-2 and TRBJ2-7 provide the parts outside the CDR3, is GAGVSQSPSNKVTEKGKDVELRCDPISGHTALYWYRQSLGQGLEFLIYFQGNSAPDKSGLPSDRFSAERTGGSVSTLTIQRTQQEDSAVYLCASSASSRYEQYFGPGTRLTVT.

This rearrangement joins TRBV24-1 to TRBJ2-1; tentatively, D is TRBD2 (6 bases). The CDR3 is made up of 13 amino acids. From germline, CDR1 is KGHDR and CDR2 SFDVKD. V dropped 4 bases and J dropped 9 bases, with 12 bases sitting between them. CDR3 nucleotides: TGTGCCACCAGTGACCTCGTGGGGGGTGAGCAGTTCTTC. It encodes CATSDLVGGEQFF.

This clonotype occurred a few times. This chain joins TRBV7-6 and TRBJ1-4, with unresolved D. The CDR3 consists of 16 residues. Germline V gene lookup returns CDR1 SGHVS and CDR2 FNYEAQ. V lost 5 bases and J lost 3, with 16 bases in between. The CDR3 DNA sequence: TGTGCCAGCAGCCGGATCTCGGGTCTGTCTAATGAAAAACTGTTTTTT. Its translation: CASSRISGLSNEKLFF.

The genes are TRBV5-1 and TRBJ2-5; 8 bases are shared with TRBD1. CDR3 size: 14 residues. V dropped 3 bases and J dropped 5; count of bases not matched to a gene: 6. CDR1 and CDR2 from the germline V gene are SGHRS and YFSETQ. CDR3 loop: CASSSDRAGETQYF. CDR3 DNA: TGCGCCAGCAGCTCGGACAGGGCCGGGGAGACCCAGTACTTC.

This chain uses TRBV7-2 with TRBJ1-3; D unclear. This CDR3 spans 15 amino acids. V shed 1 base and J shed 2 bases, with 9 bases lying between them. Germline CDR1 and CDR2: SGHTA and FQGNSA. CDR3 in DNA: TGTGCCAGCAGCTTAGGACGGAGAACTGGAAACACCATATATTTT. Translating it yields CASSLGRRTGNTIYF.

V usage is TRBV7-8 and J usage is TRBJ2-3; 9 nucleotides agree with TRBD2. The CDR3 is 17 amino acids. Germline assignment: CDR1 SGHVS and CDR2 FQNEAQ. V lost 0 bases to trimming and J lost 3 bases; unmatched junction nucleotides: 7. The CDR3 DNA reads as TGTGCCAGCAGCTTAGCCGGCGGGAGGGCCTTGACAGATACGCAGTATTTT. Translated: CASSLAGGRALTDTQYF.

The rearrangement links TRBV25-1 to TRBJ2-5; 7 bases match TRBD2. V shed 5 bases and J 0 bases; nucleotides not matched to a gene: 3. The CDR3 has 14 amino acids. Germline V gene data show CDR1 as MGHDK and CDR2 as SYGVNS. The CDR3 coding sequence is TGTGCCAGCAGTACGAGCGGGAACCAAGAGACCCAGTACTTC. Residues: CASSTSGNQETQYF.

This chain uses TRBV5-1 with TRBJ1-2, with TRBD1 matching 7 bases. The length of the CDR3 is 17 residues. Trimming removed 0 bases from V and 5 bases from J; junction bases left unmatched: 13. Germline CDR1 is SGHRS and CDR2 is YFSETQ. Here the CDR3 reads CASSLASGGQSGYGYTF. DNA for the CDR3: TGCGCCAGCAGCTTGGCCTCGGGGGGACAGAGTGGTTATGGCTACACCTTC. The full variable domain, in which reference TRBV5-1 and TRBJ1-2 provide the parts outside the CDR3, is KAGVTQTPRYLIKTRGQQVTLSCSPISGHRSVSWYQQTPGQGLQFLFEYFSETQRNKGNFPGRFSGRQFSNSRSEMNVSTLELGDSALYLCASSLASGGQSGYGYTFGSGTRLTVV.

This chain joins TRBV12-3 or TRBV12-4 and TRBJ2-1, with a possible D match to TRBD2 (5 bases). V was shortened by 3 bases and J by 0 bases, with 15 bases between the two germline ends. The length of the CDR3 is 17 residues. CDR3 sequence reads: CASSFTRAGSSYNEQFF. The CDR3 DNA sequence: TGTGCCAGCAGTTTTACTAGGGCAGGTAGCTCCTACAATGAGCAGTTCTTC.

There are many counts of this clonotype. V and J are TRBV20-1 and TRBJ2-7; 12 positions match TRBD2. This CDR3 is 15 amino acids long. The germline CDR1 and CDR2 sequences are DFQATT and SNEGSKA (reference sequence). Trimming at V came to 6 bases and at J to 6 bases, leaving 12 bases not matched to a gene. This chain's CDR3 is CSAETSGRVEGEQYF. The CDR3 bases are TGCAGTGCCGAGACTAGCGGGAGAGTGGAGGGCGAGCAGTACTTC.

The gene calls are TRBV9 and TRBJ2-1; 10 nucleotides match TRBD2. The V and J ends lost 0 bases and 6 bases, in that order; junction bases with no gene match: 3. Germline V gene lookup returns CDR1 SGDLS and CDR2 YYNGEE. The CDR3 runs to 15 residues. As DNA, the CDR3 is TGTGCCAGCAGCGTAGCTAGCGGGAGTCCCAATGAGCAGTTCTTC. Residues: CASSVASGSPNEQFF.

The gene calls are TRBV25-1 and TRBJ2-1; D gene uncertain. With 4 bases removed from V and 0 bases from J, the gap between germline ends came to 10 bases. Germline V gives CDR1 MGHDK, CDR2 SYGVNS. This CDR3 comprises 15 residues. The CDR3 DNA reads as TGTGCCAGCAGTGGATACAGTAGCTCCTACAATGAGCAGTTCTTC. Its protein product is CASSGYSSSYNEQFF. Looking up the rest from reference TRBV25-1 and TRBJ2-1 gives the full variable domain: EADIYQTPRYLVIGTGKKITLECSQTMGHDKMYWYQQDPGMELHLIHYSYGVNSTEKGDLSSESTVSRIRTEHFPLTLESARPSHTSQYLCASSGYSSSYNEQFFGPGTRLTVL.

The chain uses TRBV27 and TRBJ2-7; 8 nucleotides align to TRBD1. CDR1 is MNHEY, CDR2 SMNVEV, per germline (reference sequence). The CDR3 runs 13 residues. The V and J ends lost 6 bases and 3 bases, in that order; junction bases with no gene match: 4. The CDR3 DNA reads TGTGCCAGCAGACGGACAGGGATCTACGAGCAGTACTTC. Its protein product is CASRRTGIYEQYF.

The table lists this clonotype with a few counts. The chain carries TRBV29-1 and TRBJ1-4; 9 nucleotides line up with TRBD1. Trimming cost V 6 bases and J 7 bases; bases outside gene matches: 9. Germline V gene lookup returns CDR1 SQVTM and CDR2 ANQGSEA. The CDR3 has 14 amino acids. CDR3 region: CSVLPGQGSEKLFF. CDR3 nucleotide sequence: TGCAGCGTGCTTCCGGGACAGGGTAGTGAAAAACTGTTTTTT.

The chain combines TRBV5-6 with TRBJ2-1; D gene uncertain. Trimming left V 1 base short and J 0 bases short, with 8 bases between. The germline CDR1 and CDR2 sequences are SGHDT and YYEEEE. The CDR3 runs to 15 residues. CDR3 coding DNA: TGTGCCAGCAGCTTGCACCGGAGCTCCTACAATGAGCAGTTCTTC. Encoded protein: CASSLHRSSYNEQFF.

This clonotype was detected a few times. The chain has TRBV12-3 or TRBV12-4 and TRBJ1-1; possible D gene TRBD1, 5 bases. This CDR3 has 12 residues. V was shortened by 3 bases and J by 8 bases, with 10 bases between the two germline ends. This CDR3 reads CASSLIRGEAFF. CDR3 nucleotides: TGTGCCAGCAGTTTGATCCGGGGGGAAGCTTTCTTT.

The V gene is TRBV5-6, the J gene TRBJ1-1; a possible D gene is TRBD1 (5 bases). The V end lost 4 bases, the J end lost 3 bases, and 16 bases lay between the germline ends. The CDR3 is made up of 15 amino acids. CDR1 SGHDT and CDR2 YYEEEE come from the germline V gene. CDR3 loop: CASSPRSWGHTEAFF. CDR3 sequence (DNA): TGTGCCAGCAGCCCACGAAGCTGGGGACACACTGAAGCTTTCTTT.

Only a few counts were recorded for this clonotype. CDR3 sequence reads: CASTRGQGYYNSPLHF. DNA for the CDR3: TGTGCCAGCACCAGGGGACAGGGTTATTATAATTCACCCCTCCACTTT. This chain connects TRBV28 to TRBJ1-6, with 9 bases identical to TRBD1. The CDR3 has 16 amino acids. CDR1 is MDHEN, CDR2 SYDVKM, per germline. The V gene end was trimmed by 7 bases and the J gene end by 4 bases; junction bases not matched to a gene: 8.

CDR3 sequence (DNA): TGTGCCAGCAGGACAGGGAATCAGCCCCAGCATTTT. Its translation: CASRTGNQPQHF. V usage is TRBV27 and J usage is TRBJ1-5, with 7 bases fitting TRBD1. The CDR3 consists of 12 residues. Germline V gene data show CDR1 as MNHEY and CDR2 as SMNVEV (reference sequence). Germline trimming cut 6 bases from V and 4 bases from J; bases unmatched to any gene: 0.

The CDR3: CASSQSTSGRNWETQYF. CDR3 nucleotides: TGCGCCAGCAGCCAATCTACTAGCGGGAGAAATTGGGAGACCCAGTACTTC. The chain employs TRBV4-1 and TRBJ2-5; TRBD2 agrees at 11 bases. Losses at the gene ends were 2 bases for V and 5 bases for J; bases not matched to a gene: 10. The germline CDR1 and CDR2 sequences are MGHRA and YSYEKL. The CDR3 extends over 17 amino acids.

The chain is built from TRBV10-3 and TRBJ2-1; TRBD2 matches 16 bases. CDR3 size: 20 residues. V trimming: 8 bases; J trimming: 0 bases; junction bases outside the gene matches: 13. CDR1 and CDR2 from the germline V gene are ENHRY and SYGVKD. CDR3 coding DNA: TGTGCCATCCGGGGGACAGGGGGACTAGCGGGAGGGAGCTCCTACAATGAGCAGTTCTTC. This translates into CAIRGTGGLAGGSSYNEQFF.

This clonotype occurred a few times. This rearrangement joins TRBV7-2 to TRBJ2-7, with 8 nucleotides matching TRBD2. The CDR3 has 13 amino acids. The V gene end was trimmed by 6 bases and the J gene end by 3 bases; junction bases not matched to a gene: 4. Germline V CDR1 and CDR2: SGHTA, FQGNSA. DNA of the CDR3: TGTGCCAGCAGTAGGACTAGCTTCTACGAGCAGTACTTC. It codes for CASSRTSFYEQYF.

This chain connects TRBV12-3 or TRBV12-4 to TRBJ2-1; 15 nucleotides match TRBD2. Trimming removed 8 bases from V and 1 base from J; junction bases left unmatched: 9. The CDR3 loop spans 18 amino acids. CDR3 region: CASCYKGLAGGSYNEQFF. For the CDR3, the DNA is TGTGCCAGCTGTTACAAGGGACTAGCGGGAGGATCCTACAATGAGCAGTTCTTC.

The rearrangement joins TRBV20-1 to TRBJ2-7; 11 bases match TRBD2. The V gene end was trimmed by 2 bases and the J gene end by 7 bases; junction bases not matched to a gene: 10. This CDR3 spans 15 amino acids. The V gene's germline CDR1 is DFQATT and CDR2 SNEGSKA (reference sequence). In DNA, the CDR3 is TGCAGTGCTAGAATCCGACTAGCGGGACTGGAAGAGCAGTACTTC. The encoded protein is CSARIRLAGLEEQYF.

The sample holds a few counts of this clonotype. In DNA, the CDR3 is TGTGCCAGCAGTGGACAGCCCCAAGAGACCCAGTACTTC. Protein: CASSGQPQETQYF. V and J are TRBV2 and TRBJ2-5; D may be TRBD1 (5 bases). Germline V lookup: CDR1 SNHLY, CDR2 FYNNEI. The CDR3 runs 13 residues. The V end was cut by 4 bases, the J end by 1 base, with 7 bases between.